This T cell receptor beta chain was sequenced for a study of blood T cell repertoires in COVID-19. Study-wide context: From the United States, Italy and Spain came samples of acute and convalescent COVID-19. The cDNA or gDNA used as material had been derived from T cells, B-cell-depleted T cells, or PBMCs.

The CDR3 runs to 14 residues. The V segment lost 10 bases and the J segment 6 bases; nucleotides outside the gene matches: 12. The germline V gene encodes CDR1 MNHEY and CDR2 SMNVEV (reference sequence). As processed by the authors: Amplification of reference gene primers was used by the study to estimate nucleated cell counts. Data came from immunoSEQ multiplex PCR; TCRdb stores just in-frame clones and leaves some out. V and J calls plus clone size are reproduced from that table; the DNA served to infer D and trimming. The repertoire holds about 440,000 clones, roughly 89% seen once, with 4.3% in the top ten.

The rearrangement uses TRBV27 and TRBJ1-1, with 9 positions matching TRBD1. The specimen sequenced was peripheral blood. The receptor's source is a woman aged 25 to 39 with acute or convalescent COVID-19. The CDR3 is CAITADRGLSEAFF. Written as DNA, the CDR3 is TGTGCCATAACAGCGGACAGGGGTTTGTCTGAAGCTTTCTTT.